This T cell receptor beta chain is drawn from a study of blood T cells in healthy people across ages (dated by TCRdb to the mid-2010s). Looking at the study overall: In model experiments, roughly one uniquely barcoded TCR beta cDNA molecule per two T cells was captured by template switching. The donors were divided into four age groups: young (average around 16 years), middle-aged (roughly 40), aged (around 67) and long-lived (82). The study measured age-related changes in TCR beta repertoire diversity using deep sequencing normalized with unique cDNA molecular identifiers. The study analyzed two additional independent replicas of 1 million unique cDNA reads from the same blood draw for two donors, one aged 18 to 29 and one aged 80 or older. To avoid experimental bias, donors of different ages were distributed randomly across sequencing lanes. The full study reports these points: Estimates of total diversity based on one million sequenced T cells were regarded as lower bounds and as underestimates. The CMV infection status of donors was not known, potentially confounding age-related changes in expanded clonotypes. As age increased, observed TCR beta diversity per million T cells dropped in a roughly linear way, and a significant reduction was already evident by age about 36. There was a strong correlation between observed TCR beta diversity and the percentage of naive T cells measured by flow cytometry. The long-lived group showed more naive CD4+ T cells, fewer expanded clones and increased TCR diversity than the aged group, suggesting age selection. Because profiling used bulk unsorted PBMCs, naive and antigen-experienced compartments could not be compared conclusively.

Details on this clonotype: Its cognate antigen has yet to be identified. No much larger clonotype is one base removed from it; base qualities were not supplied.

Systemically healthy Caucasian individuals from Russia, 35 to 50 in total and aged roughly 6 to 95 years, were included as donors. Each donor gave approximately 9.4 milliliters of peripheral blood, drawn into EDTA-treated Vacutainer tubes. Ficoll-Paque density-gradient centrifugation was used to isolate PBMCs, with at least 6.5 million per sample. Total RNA was extracted from PBMCs with Trizol reagent, with at least 5.5 micrograms obtained per sample. Naive CD45RAhigh/CD27high T cell percentages were measured by flow cytometry on a PBMC aliquot from every donor. The method behind the library was 5' RACE. The sequencing machine was an Illumina HiSeq 2500. A second PCR of roughly 7 to 12 cycles was run with a J-beta primer mix and a sample-barcoded 5' primer. Each TCR beta cDNA molecule received a unique molecular identifier from a template-switch 5' adaptor carrying 12 random nucleotides. Each sample yielded at least 2.5 million CDR3-containing paired-end reads. The Mint cDNA synthesis kit, primed by a TRBC-specific oligonucleotide, was used to synthesize first-strand cDNA from all RNA. After uracil-DNA glycosylase treatment, a first 18-cycle PCR used universal primers M1SS and BC2_uni_R on all cDNA. Per the authors' processing: Normalization of each sample was performed by random selection of 1 million high-quality reads, each carrying a distinct molecular identifier. Reads sharing molecular identifiers were discarded rather than binned into consensus sequences. MiTCR, with a Q25 quality threshold and the strictest error-elimination algorithm, was used for CDR3 identification, clonotype clustering and error correction. A nonparametric unseen species model using Euler transformation provided a lower-bound estimate of total TCR beta diversity. TCRdb reran the public reads through fastp at Q25 and MiXCR, keeping productive beta chains. Duplicate CDR3 protein sequences are folded into a single record with the most common DNA and genes. The V and J calls, along with clone size, are taken from TCRdb and not from the paper's own processing. This sample holds approximately 350,000 distinct CDR3 sequences; more than 45% were observed only once. Jointly, the top ten make up around 53% of the sample.

The V end loses 3 bases and the J end loses 8 bases, and a stretch of 17 bases separates them. Taken from cysteine to phenylalanine, the CDR3 has 14 residues. Of all the DNA, just the CDR3 is kept, 42 bases in frame from base 1. CDR1 and CDR2 are drawn from the germline V gene: SGHRS, YFSETQ. Sequencing was carried out using blood. This TCR was recovered from a man in his 60s in good health. The chain is made from TRBV5-1 and TRBJ1-2, with TRBD1 as a weak D call on 5 bases. CDR3 sequence: CASSWGGQAEGYTF. In nucleotide form, the sequence is TGCGCCAGCAGCTGGGGGGGTCAGGCGGAAGGCTACACCTTC.